These 2 T cell receptor beta chains were sequenced from one sample in a study of glioma-infiltrating T cells after dendritic cell vaccination. Some clones are missing from TCRdb's copy, which holds only in-frame ones; the method was immunoSEQ multiplex PCR. Of over 90,000 clones listed, about four fifths are singletons. Sample: blood, taken before dendritic cell vaccination. The receptors shown here come from a human donor with glioblastoma.

The genes are TRBV7-2 and TRBJ2-3, with TRBD2 identical over 9 bases. The CDR3 has 16 amino acids. Per germline, CDR1 SGHTA and CDR2 FQGNSA. Unmatched junction bases numbered 8, after V lost 3 bases and J lost 4 bases. The CDR3 nucleotides read TGTGCCAGCAGCTTCCCCGCGGGGGGGGCCCCAGATACGCAGTATTTT. Its protein is CASSFPAGGAPDTQYF.

The chain employs TRBV30 and TRBJ1-1, with 7 bases lining up with TRBD1. The CDR3 length is 17 residues. J gave up 2 bases and V 0 bases, and 12 bases lay outside the gene matches. In germline, CDR1 is GTSNPN, CDR2 SVGIG (reference sequence). The CDR3 here is CAWSVGPGQGGNTEAFF. CDR3 sequence (DNA): TGTGCCTGGAGTGTAGGTCCGGGGCAGGGGGGAAACACTGAAGCTTTCTTT.